Listed here are 14 T cell receptor beta chains from one sample, sequenced in a study of blood T cell repertoires in COVID-19. The repertoire was sequenced with immunoSEQ multiplex PCR; TCRdb's copy has only in-frame clones and lacks some. Counted here are 85,000 to 95,000 clones, 80% to 90% occurring once; the ten biggest clones make up 7% to 8%. Sequenced material: peripheral blood. These receptor sequences come from a human donor with acute or convalescent COVID-19. The donor label of this sample is uncertain.

This chain joins TRBV12-3 or TRBV12-4 and TRBJ1-4; D is ambiguous. The CDR3 is 13 amino acids. Trimming shortened V by 5 bases and J by 13 bases, and 17 bases separated the two germline ends. CDR3 coding DNA: TGTGCCAGCAGTCCCTGGGCCCCCGCCACACTGTTTTTT. Residues: CASSPWAPATLFF.

The chain joins TRBV7-2 to TRBJ2-1; 7 bases line up with TRBD2. The germline gives CDR1 SGHTA, CDR2 FQGNSA. Unmatched junction bases numbered 16, after V lost 5 bases and J lost 9 bases. The CDR3 is made up of 16 amino acids. The DNA of the CDR3 is TGTGCCAGCAGCCCCCGGATGGGCAGGGAGGGTGGTGAGCAGTTCTTC. Amino acids: CASSPRMGREGGEQFF.

The chain employs TRBV6-5 and TRBJ1-2; 10 nucleotides match TRBD1. The CDR3 has 14 residues. V was pared by 4 bases and J by 8 bases, with 7 bases of the junction left unmatched. Germline V gene sequence: CDR1 MNHEY, CDR2 SVGAGI. This CDR3 is CASSSGTGAWGYTF. In nucleotides, the CDR3 is TGTGCCAGCAGTTCCGGGACAGGGGCTTGGGGCTACACCTTC.

The gene calls are TRBV18 and TRBJ2-5, with D unresolved. The V end was cut by 0 bases, the J end by 3 bases, with 5 bases between. CDR3 length equals 13 residues. CDR1 is KGHSH, CDR2 LQKENI, per germline. This CDR3 is CASSPPAEETQYF. The CDR3, as DNA: TGTGCCAGCTCACCACCGGCAGAAGAGACCCAGTACTTC.

V gene TRBV6-1 combines with J gene TRBJ2-7; 10 bases agree with TRBD1. The CDR3 covers 16 residues. The germline gives CDR1 MNHNS, CDR2 SASEGT. Losses at the gene ends were 0 bases for V and 2 bases for J; bases not matched to a gene: 4. The chain's CDR3 is CASSEATGTGAYEQYF. CDR3 nucleotide sequence: TGTGCCAGCAGTGAAGCGACGGGGACAGGGGCCTACGAGCAGTACTTC.

The chain is built from TRBV4-1 and TRBJ2-3, with TRBD2 identical over 12 bases. The CDR3 runs 17 residues. CDR1 and CDR2 (germline): MGHRA, YSYEKL. Trimming took 2 bases from V and 4 from J; bases not matched to a gene: 7. The CDR3 coding sequence is TGCGCCAGCAGCCAAATGGTAGGACTAGCGGGGCCAGATACGCAGTATTTT. Translating it yields CASSQMVGLAGPDTQYF.

The chain employs TRBV18 and TRBJ1-1, with D tentatively TRBD1 (6 bases). The CDR3 consists of 14 residues. CDR1 is KGHSH and CDR2 is LQKENI in the germline V gene. V dropped 2 bases and J dropped 5 bases, with 12 bases sitting between them. CDR3 sequence: CASSPKQGGTEAFF. CDR3 coding DNA: TGTGCCAGCTCACCAAAACAGGGAGGGACTGAAGCTTTCTTT.

The rearrangement joins TRBV12-3 or TRBV12-4 to TRBJ2-1; 10 bases are a match to TRBD2. Trimming at V came to 6 bases and at J to 4 bases, leaving 0 bases not matched to a gene. The CDR3 has 13 amino acids. The CDR3 loop is CASRLAGYNEQFF. The CDR3 DNA is TGTGCCAGCAGACTAGCGGGGTACAATGAGCAGTTCTTC.

The chain has TRBV27 and TRBJ2-2; 9 positions agree with TRBD2. The V gene end was trimmed by 0 bases and the J gene end by 4 bases; junction bases not matched to a gene: 18. Germline CDR1 reads MNHEY; CDR2 reads SMNVEV (reference sequence). This CDR3 has 21 amino acids. The CDR3 DNA follows: TGTGCCAGCAGTTTATCTCGGGTTCTGATTCGTAGCGGGGGACCCACCGGGGAGCTGTTTTTT. Translating it yields CASSLSRVLIRSGGPTGELFF.

This chain links TRBV13 with TRBJ1-4; a possible D gene is TRBD1 (6 bases). Trimming cost V 5 bases and J 0 bases, with 13 bases left between them. Germline CDR1 is PRHDT and CDR2 is FYEKMQ (reference sequence). This CDR3 region has 16 residues. This CDR3 reads CASSTRTVATNEKLFF. The CDR3 region has the DNA TGTGCCAGCAGCACCCGGACAGTAGCAACTAATGAAAAACTGTTTTTT.

The chain couples TRBV7-8 to TRBJ2-5; 11 nucleotides align to TRBD2. The germline gives CDR1 SGHVS, CDR2 FQNEAQ. The CDR3 consists of 16 residues. The V gene end was trimmed by 0 bases and the J gene end by 2 bases; junction bases not matched to a gene: 2. The CDR3 nucleotides are TGTGCCAGCAGCTTAGCGCTAGCGGGGGGACAAGAGACCCAGTACTTC. This gives the protein CASSLALAGGQETQYF.

The genes are TRBV27 and TRBJ1-2; TRBD1 agrees at 7 bases. This CDR3 is built from 13 residues. Germline V CDR1 and CDR2: MNHEY, SMNVEV (reference sequence). After removal of 4 bases from V and 4 bases from J, the junction contained 3 bases not matched to a gene. The CDR3 is CASSSGQTYGYTF. DNA of the CDR3: TGTGCCAGCAGTTCGGGACAGACCTATGGCTACACCTTC.

The genes are TRBV2 and TRBJ2-7; no clear D gene. There are 13 residues in the CDR3. Germline-derived CDR1 and CDR2 are SNHLY and FYNNEI. V shed 4 bases and J shed 5 bases, with 12 bases lying between them. The CDR3 sequence is CASSVLIENEQYF. The CDR3 nucleotides are TGTGCCAGCAGTGTTCTGATTGAGAACGAGCAGTACTTC.

This clone came up many times. The chain links TRBV2 to TRBJ1-1; D perhaps matches TRBD1 (5 bases). The CDR3 consists of 13 residues. Trimming shortened V by 6 bases and J by 4 bases, and 12 bases separated the two germline ends. Germline CDR1 reads SNHLY; CDR2 reads FYNNEI. The DNA for the CDR3 is TGTGCCAGCAGGCAGGACGGGGGCACTGAAGCTTTCTTT. As protein: CASRQDGGTEAFF.